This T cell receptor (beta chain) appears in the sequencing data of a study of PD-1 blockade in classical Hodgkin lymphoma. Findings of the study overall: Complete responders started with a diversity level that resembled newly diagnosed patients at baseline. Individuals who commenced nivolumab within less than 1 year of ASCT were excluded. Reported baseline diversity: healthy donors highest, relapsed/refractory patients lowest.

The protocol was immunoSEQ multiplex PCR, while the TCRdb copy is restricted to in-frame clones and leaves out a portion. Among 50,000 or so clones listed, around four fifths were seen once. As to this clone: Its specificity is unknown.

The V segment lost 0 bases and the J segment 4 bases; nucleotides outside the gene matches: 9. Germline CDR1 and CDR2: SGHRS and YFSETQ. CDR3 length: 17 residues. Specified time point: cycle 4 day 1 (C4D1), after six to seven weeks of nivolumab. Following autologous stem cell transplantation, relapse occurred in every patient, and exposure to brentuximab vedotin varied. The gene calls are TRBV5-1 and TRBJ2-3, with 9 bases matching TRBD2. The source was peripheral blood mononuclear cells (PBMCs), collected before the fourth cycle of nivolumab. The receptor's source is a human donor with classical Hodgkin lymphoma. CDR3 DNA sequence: TGCGCCAGCAGCTTGGGGTCCAGCGGGAGGTTCCCAGATACGCAGTATTTT. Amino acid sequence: CASSLGSSGRFPDTQYF.